The TCR beta chain under discussion was sequenced for a study of human T cells and chemical hapten exposure. This clonotype was counted at least ten times. RNA extraction used unfractionated whole blood as the source of total RNA. V lost 5 bases and J lost 0, with 22 bases in between. The CDR3 runs 18 residues. Germline V gene lookup returns CDR1 SGHVS and CDR2 FQNEAQ. A single record per CDR3 protein comes from TCRdb applying MiXCR to the 5' RACE reads. The repertoire consists of roughly 110,000 distinct CDR3 sequences, with roughly a fifth occurring once and the leading ten covering 2.5% to 3%. The genes are TRBV7-8 and TRBJ1-1; possible D gene TRBD1, 6 bases. The sequence was collected from a human donor in good health. CDR3 nucleotides: TGTGCCAGCAGCCCGACGGTCGTCGTCAGGGGCCTGAACACTGAAGCTTTCTTT. Protein: CASSPTVVVRGLNTEAFF.